This T cell receptor (beta chain) appears in the sequencing data of a study of molecular identifiers for immune sequencing clone quantification. Study-wide points: In CMV-specific effectors, clones above 20 copies held over 99% of molecules; naive, under 1%.

The sample holds many counts of this clonotype. Its antigen remains unidentified. Each CDR3 protein gets one entry after TCRdb re-called the PCR reads with MiXCR. The data contain a few hundred thousand distinct CDR3 sequences, 20% to 25% of them singletons. Germline CDR1 MDHEN, CDR2 SYDVKM. The V and J ends lost 6 bases and 0 bases, in that order; junction bases with no gene match: 4. This CDR3 comprises 14 residues. The TCR was taken from a human donor in good health. Some libraries in this study had Jurkat cell RNA spiked in. J is TRBJ1-2 and V is TRBV28; 7 bases map to TRBD1. The source material was naive CD8+ T cells from blood, with Jurkat cell RNA spiked in. Documented subset: FACS-sorted CD8+CD4-CCR7+CD45RA+ naive T cells. The CDR3: CASSSGTANYGYTF. The CDR3 bases are TGTGCCAGCAGCTCCGGGACAGCTAACTATGGCTACACCTTC.